The 23 T cell receptor beta chains in this list originate from one sample, sequenced in a study of T cells in Graves' hyperthyroidism and ophthalmopathy. Authors of the study amplified TCR beta CDR3 regions from RNA transcripts. An initial round of RT-PCR targeting the TCR CDR3 relied on the HTBI primer set. TCRdb reanalysed the multiplex PCR reads using MiXCR and keeps one entry per CDR3 protein. Of roughly 300,000 distinct CDR3 sequences in the sample, 15% to 20% were seen once. Sequencing input: blood. These receptors were taken from a woman aged 50 to 60 with Graves' hyperthyroidism.

This clonotype was observed many times. The chain recombines TRBV12-3 or TRBV12-4 with TRBJ1-1; D is unresolved. Between the trimmed V and J ends, which lost 3 bases and 6 bases, there was a span of 14 bases. This CDR3 region has 14 residues. CDR3 sequence reads: CASSLSGNDAEAFF. Written as DNA, the CDR3 is TGTGCCAGCAGTTTGTCCGGGAACGACGCTGAAGCTTTCTTT.

This clonotype was detected many times. The chain joins TRBV7-2 to TRBJ2-1, with a tentative D call TRBD2 (5 bases). The CDR3 extends over 14 amino acids. Germline loops: CDR1 SGHTA, CDR2 FQGNSA. The V and J ends lost 7 bases and 6 bases respectively, with 16 bases between them. As DNA, the CDR3 is TGTGCCAGCAAACTAGGCCTTGGGGTCAATGAGCAGTTCTTC. This encodes CASKLGLGVNEQFF.

This clonotype was seen repeatedly, ten times or more. The chain employs TRBV20-1 and TRBJ2-3; perhaps TRBD2 as D (5 bases). The V end was cut by 1 base, the J end by 0 bases, with 11 bases between. There are 15 residues in the CDR3. Germline CDR1 is DFQATT and CDR2 is SNEGSKA (reference sequence). This chain's CDR3 is CSARVIGLSTDTQYF. The CDR3, as DNA: TGCAGTGCTAGAGTTATAGGACTGAGCACAGATACGCAGTATTTT.

The J gene is TRBJ1-5, the V gene TRBV28; TRBD1 matches 12 bases. The trim removed 7 bases at V and 7 bases at J, leaving 5 bases unmatched. CDR1 MDHEN and CDR2 SYDVKM come from the germline V gene. The CDR3 is 14 amino acids. This CDR3 reads CASTTGTGGQPQHF. CDR3 coding DNA: TGTGCCAGCACCACCGGGACAGGGGGCCAGCCCCAGCATTTT.

With respect to this clonotype: The junction shows a germline mismatch at one end, possibly a read error. The CDR3, as DNA: TGTGCCGGCAGTTTAGCGAGAAGCTCCTACAATGAGCAGTTCTTC. Amino acids: CAGSLARSSYNEQFF. The chain has TRBV27 and TRBJ2-1; a possible D gene is TRBD2 (5 bases). The CDR3 consists of 15 residues. Germline CDR1 MNHEY, CDR2 SMNVEV (reference sequence).

In this sample, this clonotype turned up many times. The chain employs TRBV6-1 and TRBJ1-1, with TRBD1 as a possible D gene (5 bases). Germline V CDR1 and CDR2: MNHNS, SASEGT. This CDR3 is 13 amino acids long. V was cut by 9 bases and J by 4 bases, with 15 bases left in between. The CDR3 sequence: CASSRGAGTEAFF. The CDR3 nucleotides read TGTGCCAGTTCTCGCGGGGCTGGCACTGAAGCTTTCTTT.

V is TRBV3-1 and J is TRBJ1-3; D gene uncertain. The CDR3 runs 16 residues. Germline V gives CDR1 LGHDT, CDR2 YNNKEL (reference sequence). The V end lost 0 bases, the J end lost 0 bases, and 9 bases lay between the germline ends. CDR3 sequence: CASSQEGSLSGNTIYF. CDR3 DNA sequence: TGTGCCAGCAGCCAAGAAGGCAGCCTCTCTGGAAACACCATATATTTT.

This chain connects TRBV25-1 to TRBJ1-6, with TRBD1 as a possible D gene (5 bases). The CDR3 runs 12 residues. V dropped 8 bases and J dropped 10 bases, with 12 bases sitting between them. Germline loops: CDR1 MGHDK, CDR2 SYGVNS. CDR3: CASAEGRSPLHF. As DNA, the CDR3 is TGTGCCAGCGCCGAGGGGAGGTCACCCCTCCACTTT. Together with reference TRBV25-1 and TRBJ1-6, the CDR3 gives the full variable domain: EADIYQTPRYLVIGTGKKITLECSQTMGHDKMYWYQQDPGMELHLIHYSYGVNSTEKGDLSSESTVSRIRTEHFPLTLESARPSHTSQYLCASAEGRSPLHFGNGTRLTVT.

This clonotype occurred many times. The rearrangement joins TRBV3-1 to TRBJ2-5; D not certain. This CDR3 is built from 12 residues. CDR1 LGHDT and CDR2 YNNKEL come from the germline V gene (reference sequence). Trimming cost V 0 bases and J 7 bases, with 6 bases left between them. The CDR3 DNA follows: TGTGCCAGCAGCCAAGAGGCGAGGACCCAGTACTTC. This translates into CASSQEARTQYF.

The sample holds many counts of this clonotype. The CDR3 DNA follows: TGTGCCAGCAGCTTGGCCGAGCTAGCGGGAGTTAATGAGCAGTTCTTC. Amino acid sequence: CASSLAELAGVNEQFF. The chain couples TRBV5-6 to TRBJ2-1; 10 bases line up with TRBD2. Trimming cost V 0 bases and J 7 bases; bases outside gene matches: 7. This CDR3 contains 16 residues. Germline lookup yields CDR1 SGHDT and CDR2 YYEEEE.

This clonotype was counted ten times or more. The rearrangement links TRBV7-2 to TRBJ2-7; 7 bases match TRBD2. Germline V gives CDR1 SGHTA, CDR2 FQGNSA. There are 15 residues in the CDR3. V was clipped by 8 bases and J by 0 bases; unmatched bases: 10. CDR3 amino acids: CASGLYSGPSYEQYF. In DNA form, the CDR3 reads TGTGCCAGCGGATTATATAGCGGGCCCTCCTACGAGCAGTACTTC.

The chain employs TRBV5-1 and TRBJ2-5; 7 nucleotides line up with TRBD2. V lost 4 bases to trimming and J lost 2 bases; unmatched junction nucleotides: 8. The CDR3 runs to 15 residues. The germline CDR1 and CDR2 sequences are SGHRS and YFSETQ. The CDR3 loop is CASSPGTIGQETQYF. CDR3 bases: TGCGCCAGCAGCCCAGGGACTATTGGGCAAGAGACCCAGTACTTC. Full variable domain (outside the CDR3, taken from reference TRBV5-1 and TRBJ2-5): KAGVTQTPRYLIKTRGQQVTLSCSPISGHRSVSWYQQTPGQGLQFLFEYFSETQRNKGNFPGRFSGRQFSNSRSEMNVSTLELGDSALYLCASSPGTIGQETQYFGPGTRLLVL.

This clonotype was seen a few times. This chain uses TRBV2 with TRBJ2-2; D gene ambiguous. V was cut by 7 bases and J by 2 bases, with 14 bases left in between. This CDR3 comprises 15 residues. Looked up from germline, CDR1 is SNHLY and CDR2 is FYNNEI. CDR3 loop: CASTSRLTNTGELFF. The CDR3 DNA reads TGTGCCAGCACATCGCGTCTGACTAACACCGGGGAGCTGTTTTTT. Full variable domain (rest looked up from reference TRBV2 and TRBJ2-2): EPEVTQTPSHQVTQMGQEVILRCVPISNHLYFYWYRQILGQKVEFLVSFYNNEISEKSEIFDDQFSVERPDGSNFTLKIRSTKLEDSAMYFCASTSRLTNTGELFFGEGSRLTVL.

This clonotype appeared a few times. The rearrangement joins TRBV5-1 to TRBJ2-6; 8 nucleotides match TRBD1. Germline V gene lookup returns CDR1 SGHRS and CDR2 YFSETQ. This CDR3 is 17 amino acids long. V lost 1 base, J lost 4 bases, and 7 bases stayed unmatched. CDR3 bases: TGCGCCAGCAGCTTGAATCAGGGGGCTTCGGGGGCCAACGTCCTGACTTTC. It specifies CASSLNQGASGANVLTF.

There are a few counts of this clonotype. V usage is TRBV19 and J usage is TRBJ2-1; D not resolved. Germline V gene data show CDR1 as LNHDA and CDR2 as SQIVND (reference sequence). Trimming left V 5 bases short and J 2 bases short, with 16 bases between. The CDR3 sequence is 16 residues long. The CDR3 region has the DNA TGTGCCAGTAGTCTCCCCTTGGCCAGCGCCTACAATGAGCAGTTCTTC. Protein product: CASSLPLASAYNEQFF.

This clonotype was counted a few times. The junction differs from germline at one of its ends, possibly a read error. The chain couples TRBV12-3 or TRBV12-4 to TRBJ2-1; D gene uncertain. The CDR3 extends over 13 amino acids. The chain's CDR3 is CASSYDQYNERFF. CDR3 nucleotides: TGTGCCAGCAGTTATGACCAATACAATGAGCGGTTCTTC.

V usage is TRBV6-1 and J usage is TRBJ2-7; TRBD1 matches 8 bases. This CDR3 is 15 amino acids long. The germline gives CDR1 MNHNS, CDR2 SASEGT. V lost 1 base, J lost 3 bases, and 5 bases stayed unmatched. DNA for the CDR3: TGTGCCAGCAGTGAAGGGACAGGGATTCTCTACGAGCAGTACGTC. Residues: CASSEGTGILYEQYV.

This chain connects TRBV20-1 to TRBJ2-1, with TRBD2 identical over 7 bases. This CDR3 region has 15 residues. The V and J ends lost 1 base and 2 bases, in that order; junction bases with no gene match: 5. The V gene's germline CDR1 is DFQATT and CDR2 SNEGSKA (reference sequence). The CDR3 region is CSARGGGTTYNEQFF. The CDR3 nucleotides read TGCAGTGCTAGAGGGGGGGGGACTACCTACAATGAGCAGTTCTTC.

This clonotype appeared many times. The chain recombines TRBV11-2 with TRBJ2-2, with 7 bases lining up with TRBD2. There are 15 residues in the CDR3. The J segment lost 1 base and the V segment lost 4 bases, leaving 3 bases of the junction unmatched. Germline V lookup: CDR1 SGHAT, CDR2 FQNNGV. The CDR3 coding sequence is TGTGCCAGCAGCTCGGGGGAGGGGAACACCGGGGAGCTGTTTTTT. It yields the protein CASSSGEGNTGELFF.

The chain links TRBV5-1 to TRBJ2-1, with 9 bases aligning to TRBD1. V shed 0 bases and J 6 bases; nucleotides not matched to a gene: 4. Looked up from germline, CDR1 is SGHRS and CDR2 is YFSETQ. The CDR3 runs to 15 residues. CDR3 sequence (DNA): TGCGCCAGCAGCTTGGAACAGGGGGCCTTCAATGAGCAGTTCTTC. This translates into CASSLEQGAFNEQFF.

This clonotype was counted only a few times. The chain couples TRBV11-2 to TRBJ2-3; perhaps TRBD2 as D (6 bases). The germline V gene encodes CDR1 SGHAT and CDR2 FQNNGV. V lost 5 bases and J 1 base, leaving 19 bases between the germline ends. The CDR3 consists of 17 residues. This CDR3 reads CASSGRRGGRGTDTQYF. The CDR3 nucleotides read TGTGCCAGCAGCGGGCGGCGGGGCGGGCGGGGCACAGATACGCAGTATTTT.

There are many counts of this clonotype. CDR3 loop: CASIPGGGDGYTF. The CDR3 nucleotides are TGTGCCAGCATCCCGGGGGGGGGCGATGGCTACACCTTC. The V gene is TRBV7-2, the J gene TRBJ1-2; D perhaps matches TRBD1 (6 bases). Looked up from germline, CDR1 is SGHTA and CDR2 is FQGNSA. V was cut by 7 bases and J by 6 bases, with 15 bases left in between. The CDR3 is made up of 13 amino acids.

This clonotype was detected only a few times. The chain links TRBV29-1 to TRBJ2-7, with D possibly being TRBD1 (6 bases). Germline-derived CDR1 and CDR2 are SQVTM and ANQGSEA. The CDR3 is made up of 12 amino acids. V dropped 7 bases and J dropped 2 bases, with 12 bases sitting between them. CDR3 loop: CSGRDNTYEQYF. Written as DNA, the CDR3 is TGCAGCGGCCGGGACAATACCTACGAGCAGTACTTC.